These T cell receptor beta chains were read from a single sample in a study of CD8+ T cells in alopecia areata. TCRdb keeps only in-frame clones here, not all; method: immunoSEQ multiplex PCR. The top ten clones hold 18% of a sample with 80,000 to 100,000 clones, around 44% of them seen once. Material: CD8+ T cells sorted from blood, obtained at week 24, from a patient treated with tofacitinib. The origin of the receptors is a human donor with alopecia areata. The CDR3 runs from the conserved cysteine through the conserved F or W. A D gene is named only where the DNA matches it firmly. Not all rows give a size; the values are once, few, many and, for expanded clones, a class.

D gene | clone size | J gene | V gene | CDR3 DNA | CDR3 protein
- | - | TRBJ2-5 | TRBV4-1 | TGCGCCAGCAGCCAGAAAGGGACTTACGAGGAGACCCAGTACTTC | CASSQKGTYEETQYF
- | - | TRBJ1-2 | TRBV9 | TGTGCCAGCAGCGTAGGTGGGAGGGTTAACTATGGCTACACCTTC | CASSVGGRVNYGYTF
- | - | TRBJ2-7 | TRBV29-1 | TGCAGCGTCCTCCCCGGACTCGCCTACGAGCAGTACTTC | CSVLPGLAYEQYF
- | - | TRBJ2-7 | TRBV15 | TGTGCCACCAGCGTCGGTACGGACTCCTACGAGCAGTACTTC | CATSVGTDSYEQYF
- | - | TRBJ1-2 | TRBV15 | TGTGCCACCAGCAGAGATACCGGAGATATGGGGGTCCGGTACTATGGCTACACCTTC | CATSRDTGDMGVRYYGYTF
- | few | TRBJ2-6 | TRBV19 | TGTGCCGGAGGGGGAGAGGGGGCCAACGTCCTGACTTTC | CAGGGEGANVLTF
- | - | TRBJ2-7 | TRBV25-1 | TGTGCCAGCAGTGAAGCGTGGTTTCCTTACGAGCAGTACTTC | CASSEAWFPYEQYF
- | - | TRBJ2-1 | TRBV11-3 | TGTGCCAGCAGCACTGGACGTTGGAATGAGCAGTTCTTC | CASSTGRWNEQFF
- | - | TRBJ2-7 | TRBV30 | TGTGCCTGGAGGGACGTGGGAGCACCCACCTACGAGCAGTACTTC | CAWRDVGAPTYEQYF
- | - | TRBJ1-1 | TRBV19 | TGTGCCAGTAGTATCGAAAACCGTGACACTGAAGCTTTCTTT | CASSIENRDTEAFF
- | - | TRBJ2-1 | TRBV7-9 | TGTGCCAGCAGCGTCCACCAGGGGTACAATGAGCAGTTCTTC | CASSVHQGYNEQFF
- | - | TRBJ2-1 | TRBV19 | TGTGCCAGTAGTCCCCTGGGGGGAGGATACAATGAGCAGTTCTTC | CASSPLGGGYNEQFF
- | - | TRBJ2-2 | TRBV5-6 | TGTGCCAGCAGCTTAAGCGGAGGCGGGGAGCTGTTTTTT | CASSLSGGGELFF
- | few | TRBJ2-5 | TRBV29-1 | TGCAGCCTGACAGAGGGCAACCAAGAGACCCAGTACTTC | CSLTEGNQETQYF
TRBD2 | few | TRBJ2-3 | TRBV13 | TGTGCCAGCAGCGGTAGCGGGAGTATTCAGTATTTT | CASSGSGSIQYF
- | few | TRBJ1-2 | TRBV7-9 | TGTGCCAGCAGCTTAGAGCTCGGAAGCAAAGGCTACACCTTC | CASSLELGSKGYTF
- | - | TRBJ2-2 | TRBV9 | TGTGCCAGCAGCGGATACGGGGAGCTGTTTTTT | CASSGYGELFF
TRBD2 | - | TRBJ2-2 | TRBV15 | TGTGCCACCAGCGGGGTAACACCGACTAGCGGGAGCGTAAACACCGGGGAGCTGTTTTTT | CATSGVTPTSGSVNTGELFF
- | few | TRBJ2-7 | TRBV27 | TGTGCCAGCAGTAGCCGGGCTACCGCGGACGAGCAGTACTTC | CASSSRATADEQYF
- | few | TRBJ2-3 | TRBV11-1 | TGTGCCAGCAGCTTCAGCCAAGGCCGCACAGATACGCAGTATTTT | CASSFSQGRTDTQYF
- | - | TRBJ2-1 | TRBV6-5 | TGTGCCAGCAGTGTCCGGGACCGGTACAATGAGCAGTTCTTC | CASSVRDRYNEQFF
- | - | TRBJ2-6 | TRBV2 | TGTGCCAGCAGGACGGCGGGCCAGGGTGGGGCCAACGTCCTGACTTTC | CASRTAGQGGANVLTF
- | - | TRBJ2-7 | TRBV5-1 | TGCGCCAGCAGCGCCCAAGGGCTAGCCCACGAGCAGTACTTC | CASSAQGLAHEQYF
- | - | TRBJ2-7 | TRBV29-1 | TGCAGCGCTTACATCCGGAGGGAGCAGTACTTC | CSAYIRREQYF